This entry describes one T cell receptor beta chain. The antigen remains undetermined. This record comes from a study of T cells in localized non-small cell lung cancer. Data came from immunoSEQ multiplex PCR; TCRdb stores just in-frame clones and leaves some out. This table holds 40,000 or so clones, 70% to 90% found once. Overall study findings and caveats: Because researchers sequenced only one region of the tumor, heterogeneity is still possible. Blood T cell density predicted longer survival; adjacent-lung clonality, shorter.

V lost 2 bases and J lost 4, with 28 bases in between. The CDR3 sequence is 20 residues long. Germline values: CDR1 SGHVS, CDR2 FQNEAQ. The sample was peripheral blood, taken before any cancer treatment. The chain joins TRBV7-8 to TRBJ2-3; D call uncertain. This clonotype was obtained from a man between 35 and 75 years old with stage I lung adenocarcinoma. The CDR3 loop is CASSLIARTLETNRPDTQYF. CDR3 coding DNA: TGTGCCAGCAGCTTAATTGCGCGGACGCTCGAGACAAATCGCCCAGATACGCAGTATTTT.